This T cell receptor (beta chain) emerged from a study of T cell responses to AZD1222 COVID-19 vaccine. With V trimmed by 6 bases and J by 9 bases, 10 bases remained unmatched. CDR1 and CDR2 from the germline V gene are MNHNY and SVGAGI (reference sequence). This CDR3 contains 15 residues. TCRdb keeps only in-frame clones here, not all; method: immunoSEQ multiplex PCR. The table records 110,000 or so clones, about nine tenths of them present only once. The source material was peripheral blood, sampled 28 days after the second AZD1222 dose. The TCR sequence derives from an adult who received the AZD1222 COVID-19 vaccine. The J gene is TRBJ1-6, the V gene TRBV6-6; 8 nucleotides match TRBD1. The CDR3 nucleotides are TGTGCCAGCAGCTCTCGACAGGGGTCTTCTTCACCCCTCCACTTT. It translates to CASSSRQGSSSPLHF.